This T cell receptor (beta chain) was identified during a study of blood T cell repertoires in COVID-19. Study-level information: The United States, Italy and Spain supplied acute and convalescent COVID-19 samples. T cells, B-cell-depleted T cells, or PBMCs provided the cDNA or gDNA that served as material.

Source study methods: Amplification with reference gene primers provided the estimates of nucleated cell counts. Produced via immunoSEQ multiplex PCR; TCRdb's table is partial and in-frame only. The DNA gave D and trimming, while V, J and clone size come from that table. The sample holds roughly 230,000 clones; about 87% are singletons and the top ten take approximately 1.6%. The TCR originated in a man between 65 and 85 years old with acute or convalescent COVID-19. Sequenced input: peripheral blood.

The CDR3 region has the DNA TGTGCCAGCATAGGAGGCGGGAGGACAGATACGCAGTATTTT. It translates to CASIGGGRTDTQYF. The chain combines TRBV28 with TRBJ2-3; TRBD2 agrees at 8 bases. The CDR3 consists of 14 residues. Germline loops: CDR1 MDHEN, CDR2 SYDVKM. With 7 bases clipped from V and 3 bases from J, the junction kept 6 bases outside the gene matches.